The rows below give T cell receptor beta chains drawn from one sample of a study of T cell repertoires in cytomegalovirus infection. MiXCR was run by TCRdb on the reads, yielding one entry per CDR3 protein. The sample lists around 300,000 distinct CDR3 sequences; roughly 21% were seen once. The antigens these receptors bind are not known. Material: cultured PBMCs, obtained from culture after CMV antigen stimulation. Every receptor here comes from a human donor in good health (CMV status not recorded). Some clones in this sample may be carry-over from other donors' samples. CDR3s include the opening cysteine and the closing phenylalanine or tryptophan. The D gene is left open where the match is weak. Clone size is not always given. Where it is, it says once, few, many or a class for expanded clones.

clone_size j_call v_call d_call cdr3_nt cdr3_aa
few TRBJ2-6 TRBV12-3/TRBV12-4 TRBD1 TGTGCCAGCAGGAGCGGACTGGGACAGGGGGGGTTTGGGGCCAACGTCCTGACTTTC CASRSGLGQGGFGANVLTF
. TRBJ2-3 TRBV7-6 . TGTGCTAGCAGCTTAGGGCCAGGGGGGAAACACACAGATACGCAGTATTTT CASSLGPGGKHTDTQYF
many TRBJ1-1 TRBV9 TRBD1 TGTGCCAGCAGCGAGACAGGGGGCTTCCTGAACACTGAAGCTTTCTTT CASSETGGFLNTEAFF
many TRBJ2-1 TRBV7-2 TRBD2 TGTGCCAGCAGCTTAGTAGCGGGGGGAGGGAATGAGCAGTTCTTC CASSLVAGGGNEQFF
few TRBJ2-1 TRBV12-3/TRBV12-4 . TGTGCCAGCAGTCAGATAGGTGGTACCTACAATGAGCAGTTCTTC CASSQIGGTYNEQFF
many TRBJ1-1 TRBV7-2 . TGTGCCAGCAGCCGGGACGGATCCACTGAAGCTTTCTTT CASSRDGSTEAFF
. TRBJ1-6 TRBV7-2 . TGTGCCAGCAGCTTAGAGAGGGGGGATTATAATTCACCCCTCCACTTT CASSLERGDYNSPLHF
. TRBJ1-6 TRBV4-1 TRBD1 TGCGCCAGCAGCCAACAGGGGGTTCGATCACCCCTCCACTTT CASSQQGVRSPLHF
few TRBJ2-5 TRBV13 . TGTGCCAGCAGCGGGATTTCACAAGAGACCCAGTACTTC CASSGISQETQYF
many TRBJ2-5 TRBV7-2 . TGTGCCAGCAGCTCAGTCGGGACTTCCGGCGAGACCCAGTACTTC CASSSVGTSGETQYF
few TRBJ1-5 TRBV12-3/TRBV12-4 . TGTGCCAGCACACAGGGAGTCGGACAGCCCCAGCATTTT CASTQGVGQPQHF